Sequencing of this TCR beta chain was carried out in a study of Ad26.COV2.S vaccination and SARS-CoV-2 variants. Treatment indicated: around 19 received Ad26.COV2.S at low or high dose, single or two shots; a few received placebo; per-sample allocation not given. Following the first vaccine or placebo injection, samples were taken on day 63. Assay: immunoSEQ multiplex PCR; the TCRdb copy retains only in-frame clones and omits some. The sample holds 400,000 to 450,000 clones, less than 95% seen once. Deletions cut 6 bases from V and 8 bases from J, with 14 bases between. This CDR3 comprises 13 residues. Germline loops: CDR1 MNHEY, CDR2 SVGAGI.

This sequence was found in a person between 18 and 59 years old who received the Ad26.COV2.S COVID-19 vaccine or a placebo. Sample: peripheral blood, taken in a trial of Ad26.COV2.S vaccine versus placebo. This chain connects TRBV6-5 to TRBJ2-1; the D is unclear. This chain's CDR3 is CASSRDVSYEQFF. The CDR3 DNA is TGTGCCAGCAGCCGTGACGTGAGCTATGAGCAGTTCTTC.